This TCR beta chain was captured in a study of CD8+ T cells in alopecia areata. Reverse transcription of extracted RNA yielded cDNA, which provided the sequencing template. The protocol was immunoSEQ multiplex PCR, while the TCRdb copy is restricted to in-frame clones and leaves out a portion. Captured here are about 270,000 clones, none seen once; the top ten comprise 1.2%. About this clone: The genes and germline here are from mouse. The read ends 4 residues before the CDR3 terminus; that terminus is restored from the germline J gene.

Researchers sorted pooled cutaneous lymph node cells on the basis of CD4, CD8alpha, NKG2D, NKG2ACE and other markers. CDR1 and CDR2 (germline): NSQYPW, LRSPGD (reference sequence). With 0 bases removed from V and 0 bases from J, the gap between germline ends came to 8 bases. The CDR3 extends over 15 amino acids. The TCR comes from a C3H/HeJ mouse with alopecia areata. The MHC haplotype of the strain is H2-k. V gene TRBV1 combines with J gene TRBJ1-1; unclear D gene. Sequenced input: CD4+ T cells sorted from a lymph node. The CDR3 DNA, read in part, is TGCACCTGCAGTGCAGATGACAATGCAAACACA. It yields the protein CTCSADDNANT. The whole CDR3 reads CTCSADDNANTEVFF.